This T cell receptor (beta chain) came from a study of early T cells in non-severe SARS-CoV-2 infection. CDR1 is SNHLY and CDR2 is FYNNEI in the germline V gene. V lost 7 bases and J 6 bases, leaving 12 bases between the germline ends. The length of the CDR3 is 12 residues. This clonotype was seen ten or more times. TCRdb fed the 5' RACE reads into MiXCR, producing one record per CDR3 protein. The table includes about 110,000 distinct CDR3 sequences, 11% detected once. The J gene is TRBJ1-1, the V gene TRBV2; a possible D gene is TRBD1 (6 bases). This TCR was recovered from an adult who was a healthcare worker with PCR-confirmed SARS-CoV-2 infection or an uninfected control (not recorded which). Sequenced: whole blood. This CDR3 reads CASTEGGSEAFF. The CDR3 DNA follows: TGTGCCAGCACCGAGGGGGGGTCTGAAGCTTTCTTT. Combining the CDR3 with reference TRBV2 and TRBJ1-1 gives the whole variable domain EPEVTQTPSHQVTQMGQEVILRCVPISNHLYFYWYRQILGQKVEFLVSFYNNEISEKSEIFDDQFSVERPDGSNFTLKIRSTKLEDSAMYFCASTEGGSEAFFGQGTRLTVV.